This T cell receptor (beta chain) appears in the sequencing data of a study of memory CD4+ T cells and cytomegalovirus serostatus. The sort gate was single viable CD3+CD4+CD8-CD45RO+ cells for memory CD4+ T cells. Positive selection with CD4 microbeads enriched total CD4+ T cells. Original analysis: Out-of-frame sequences were removed, leaving 2 million to 2.5 million distinct TCRbeta sequences. Profiled with immunoSEQ multiplex PCR; TCRdb holds only in-frame clones, not every one. Clone size and V and J calls were adopted from that table, with D and trimming inferred from the DNA. The top ten hold around 4.5% of the sample, which has tens of thousands of clones, about three quarters seen once. The length of the CDR3 is 15 residues. J lost 2 bases, V lost 5 bases, and 8 bases had no gene match. Germline lookup yields CDR1 SGHAT and CDR2 FQNNGV.

The sequence derives from an adult in good health and CMV-seropositive. The V call is TRBV11-2, the J call TRBJ1-1; TRBD1 aligns across 7 bases. Input material: memory CD4+ T cells from blood. The CDR3 DNA follows: TGTGCCAGCAGCCGATTAAGGGACAGCAACACTGAAGCTTTCTTT. Protein sequence: CASSRLRDSNTEAFF.